This T cell receptor beta chain is from a study of T cell repertoires in cytomegalovirus infection (dated by TCRdb to 2018 to 2020). Regarding the research as a whole: Donor HLA type was relevant to the analysis, because carriage of CMV infection together with the matching HLA type was indicated by public TCR beta signatures.

V gives up 6 bases and J gives up 5 bases, and the segment between their germline ends measures 11 bases. Taken from the germline V gene (reference sequence), the CDR1 and CDR2 loops are DFQATT and SNEGSKA. From the cysteine up to the phenylalanine, the CDR3 has a length of 11 residues. CDR3 DNA is the only sequence kept; it has 33 bases, read in frame from the first base. About this clonotype itself: Its specific antigen is unknown. No much larger clone is present one base from it, and per-base qualities are unavailable.

Sequencing used an Illumina HiSeq 1500. TCRdb handled the public reads itself, with Q25 trimming in fastp and clone calling in MiXCR, and kept productive beta chains. Every entry covers one CDR3 protein and lists the most common genes and DNA from its rows. Counted in this sample were about 140,000 distinct CDR3 sequences; about 6.3% of them appeared once. The ten largest make up about a sixth of the sample. Broad study findings and their caveats: Carriers of CMV infection plus the relevant HLA type were discriminated by the cumulative frequency of public TCR beta family members in the study cohort and in an independent roughly 320-donor cohort. The ex vivo response was dominated by HLA-C-restricted CMV-specific TCR beta clonotypes, which also provided the single most frequent clonotype in two of eight donors.

This clonotype was sampled from a human donor in good health (CMV status not recorded). Some clones in this sample may be carry-over from other donors' samples. The specimen was PBMCs. Recombination linked TRBV20-1 to TRBJ2-7, with TRBD1 perhaps the D gene, on 6 matching bases. The nucleotide sequence reads TGCAGTGCCGTACAGGGCCACGAGCAGTACTTC. This sequence encodes CSAVQGHEQYF.